The rows below give T cell receptor beta chains drawn from one sample of a study of T cells in narcolepsy. Produced via immunoSEQ multiplex PCR; TCRdb's table is partial and in-frame only. The sample has roughly 27,000 clones; more than 75% are singletons. The sequencing input was memory (CD45RA-) CD4+ T cells from blood. These receptors came from a human donor in good health. Each CDR3 is given with its conserved first and last residue. Clone size, where shown, is once, few, many, or a class for clones that have expanded.

CDR3	V	J	size
CASSTGTSARETQYF	TRBV19	TRBJ2-5	NA
CSVSENYGYTF	TRBV29-1	TRBJ1-2	NA
CASSLLAGAGYEQYF	TRBV6-5	TRBJ2-7	NA
CASSVVEGAYEQYF	TRBV6-1	TRBJ2-7	NA
CASSFPMTGGNEKLFF	TRBV28	TRBJ1-4	NA
CSSRLAGFNEQFF	TRBV29-1	TRBJ2-1	NA
CASSPWGDRSRQYF	TRBV18	TRBJ2-7	once
CASSLRQALGTQYF	TRBV7-9	TRBJ2-5	NA
CASSLATSENTEAFF	TRBV7-9	TRBJ1-1	NA
CASSDRDRGDNSPLHF	TRBV27	TRBJ1-6	NA
CASSTLARANYGYTF	TRBV11-2	TRBJ1-2	NA
CASSTSSYEQYF	TRBV18	NA	NA
CASRDGTSGSGETQYF	TRBV6-6	TRBJ2-5	NA
CASSLKQNYGYTF	TRBV7-2	TRBJ1-2	NA
CASKYKGEETQYF	TRBV5-4	TRBJ2-5	NA
CSGKMNGELFF	TRBV29-1	TRBJ2-2	medium-sized